The clone carrying this T cell receptor (beta chain) was counted many times. The antigen is not known. This sample was taken from a study of T cells in Graves' hyperthyroidism and ophthalmopathy. Germline values: CDR1 DFQATT, CDR2 SNEGSKA (reference sequence). CDR3 size: 11 residues. V was pared by 6 bases and J by 10 bases, with 14 bases between. Study-level findings and limits: Ophthalmopathy was identified by the model a median approximately 6.9 months ahead of onset.

RNA transcripts were the template for amplifying TCR beta CDR3 regions. An initial round of RT-PCR targeting the TCR CDR3 relied on the HTBI primer set. TCRdb passed the multiplex PCR reads through MiXCR, listing each CDR3 protein once. The repertoire holds fewer than 110,000 distinct CDR3 sequences, with approximately 50% as singletons. Those with hyperthyroidism were 18 to 65 years old, newly diagnosed, and ill for under 2 months. Sequencing used blood. This receptor was obtained from a man aged 35-49 years with Graves' hyperthyroidism. The chain carries TRBV20-1 and TRBJ2-3, with a weak D call TRBD2 (5 bases). The CDR3 nucleotides are TGCAGTGCGAGCCCGACTATGGCGCAGTATTTT. This translates into CSASPTMAQYF.